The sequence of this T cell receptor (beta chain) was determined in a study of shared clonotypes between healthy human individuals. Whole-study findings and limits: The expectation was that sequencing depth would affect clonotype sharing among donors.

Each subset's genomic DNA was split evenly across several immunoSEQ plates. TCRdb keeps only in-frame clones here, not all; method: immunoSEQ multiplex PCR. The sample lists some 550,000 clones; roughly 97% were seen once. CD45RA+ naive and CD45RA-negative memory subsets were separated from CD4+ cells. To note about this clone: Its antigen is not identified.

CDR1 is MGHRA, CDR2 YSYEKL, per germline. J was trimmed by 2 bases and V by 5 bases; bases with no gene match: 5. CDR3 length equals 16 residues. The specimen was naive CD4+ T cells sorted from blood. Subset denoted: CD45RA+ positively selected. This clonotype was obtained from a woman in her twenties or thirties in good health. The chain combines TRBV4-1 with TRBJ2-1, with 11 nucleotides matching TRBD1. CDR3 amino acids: CASSARDRGTYNEQFF. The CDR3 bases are TGCGCCAGCAGCGCCCGGGACAGGGGGACCTACAATGAGCAGTTCTTC.